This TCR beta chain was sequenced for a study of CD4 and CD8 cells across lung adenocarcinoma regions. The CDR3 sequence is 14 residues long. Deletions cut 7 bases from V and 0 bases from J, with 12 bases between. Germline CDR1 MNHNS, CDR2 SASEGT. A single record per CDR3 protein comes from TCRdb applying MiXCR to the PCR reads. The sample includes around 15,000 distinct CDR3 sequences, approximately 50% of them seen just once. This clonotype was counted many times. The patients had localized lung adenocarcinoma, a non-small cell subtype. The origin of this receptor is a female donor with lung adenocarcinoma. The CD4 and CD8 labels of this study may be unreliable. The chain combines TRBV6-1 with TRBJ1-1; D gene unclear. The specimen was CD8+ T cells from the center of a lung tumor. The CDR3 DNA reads TGTGCCAGCACTCCGTCCCTGCTGAACACTGAAGCTTTCTTT. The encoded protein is CASTPSLLNTEAFF.